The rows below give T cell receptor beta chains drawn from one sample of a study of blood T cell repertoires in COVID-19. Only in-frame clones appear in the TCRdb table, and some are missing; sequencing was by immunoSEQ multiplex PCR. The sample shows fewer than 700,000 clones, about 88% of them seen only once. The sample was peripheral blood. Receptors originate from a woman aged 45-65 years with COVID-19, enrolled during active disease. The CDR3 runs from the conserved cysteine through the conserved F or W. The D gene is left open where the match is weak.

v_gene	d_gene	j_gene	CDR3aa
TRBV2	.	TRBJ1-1	CASEGDLNTEAFF
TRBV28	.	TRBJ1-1	CASSLGKGGNTEAFF
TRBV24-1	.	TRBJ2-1	CATSDANQGLGNEQFF
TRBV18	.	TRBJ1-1	CASSREGDRREAFF
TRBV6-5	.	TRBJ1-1	CASSRGTEAFF
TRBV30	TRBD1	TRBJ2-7	CAWSPGQATYEQYF
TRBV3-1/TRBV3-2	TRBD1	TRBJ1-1	CASTTGQGYEAFF
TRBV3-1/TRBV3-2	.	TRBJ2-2	CASSLGSGELFF
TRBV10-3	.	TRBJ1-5	CATTGSGGGSQPQHF
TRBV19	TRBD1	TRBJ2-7	CASNSGTGQYEQYF
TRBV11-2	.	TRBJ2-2	CASSSPAAGFGELFF
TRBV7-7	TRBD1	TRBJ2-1	CASSLGQGATEQFF
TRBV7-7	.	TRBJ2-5	CASSPGGTDQETQYF
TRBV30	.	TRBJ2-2	CAWSGTVTGELFF
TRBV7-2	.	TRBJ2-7	CASSFLTGLYEQYF
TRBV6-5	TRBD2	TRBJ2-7	CASSQTGTMSEQYF
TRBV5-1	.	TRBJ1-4	CASSLSGRINEKLFF
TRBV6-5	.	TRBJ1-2	CASGRGVLNNYGYTF
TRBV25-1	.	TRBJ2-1	CASSYVAGGEQFF
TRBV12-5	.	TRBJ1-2	CASGLVPGQLYGYTF
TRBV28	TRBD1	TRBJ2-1	CAVWDRGYNEQFF
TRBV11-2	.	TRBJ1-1	CASSPIWRGGTEAFF
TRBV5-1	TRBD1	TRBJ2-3	CASSLDRPWDTQYF
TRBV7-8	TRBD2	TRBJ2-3	CASSPRGSGGTSTDTQYF
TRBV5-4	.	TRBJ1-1	CASSPDSRGATEAFF
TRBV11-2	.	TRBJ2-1	CASSLFGGATRLNEQFF
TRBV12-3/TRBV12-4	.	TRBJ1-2	CASSQGYGYTF
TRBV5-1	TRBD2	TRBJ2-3	CASSLGAGLVQYF
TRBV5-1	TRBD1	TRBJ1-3	CASSPRPGTGIGNTIYF
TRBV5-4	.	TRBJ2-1	CASSRGYNEQFF
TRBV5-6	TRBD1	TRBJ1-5	CASSRDRVNQPQHF
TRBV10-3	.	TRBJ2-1	CAISAQGNEQFF
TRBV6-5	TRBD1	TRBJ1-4	CASSYTQGAGEKLFF
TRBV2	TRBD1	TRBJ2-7	CASSNDRGRNYEQYF
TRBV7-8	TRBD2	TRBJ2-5	CASSTTSGGEETQYF
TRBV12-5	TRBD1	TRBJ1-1	CASGLVPGTGVVAFF
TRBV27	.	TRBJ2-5	CASSFFRGETQYF
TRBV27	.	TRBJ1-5	CASSFRKQGNEIQPQHF
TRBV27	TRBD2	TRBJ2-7	CASSLSMTGGTTEQYF
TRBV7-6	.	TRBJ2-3	CASSSFSGTREDTQYF
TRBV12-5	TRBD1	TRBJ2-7	CASDRDGTTRQYF
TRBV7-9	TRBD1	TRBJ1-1	CASSQSDRGAFF
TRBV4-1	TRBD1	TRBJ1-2	CASSQGPRTGQFYGYTF
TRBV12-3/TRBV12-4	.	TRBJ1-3	CASSLGGVNPIYF
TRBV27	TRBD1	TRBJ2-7	CASSFQGDSYEQYF
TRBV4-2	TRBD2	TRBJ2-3	CASSQRGEDTDTQYF
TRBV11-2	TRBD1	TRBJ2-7	CASSLGQGFYEQYF
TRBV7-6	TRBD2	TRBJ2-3	CASSSPRGSGGPITDTQYF
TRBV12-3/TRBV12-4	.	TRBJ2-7	CASSPGEAVYF
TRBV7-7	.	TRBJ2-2	CASSLSAGINTGELFF
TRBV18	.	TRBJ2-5	CASSPLAGGEQETQYF
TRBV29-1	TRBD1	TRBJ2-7	CSVTTGGVYEQYF
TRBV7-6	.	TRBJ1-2	CASSLEQAYGYTF
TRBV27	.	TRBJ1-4	CASRTQGLTNEKLFF
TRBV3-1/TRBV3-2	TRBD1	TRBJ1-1	CASSLKDRATEAFF
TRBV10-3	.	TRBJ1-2	CAPRRSCGYTF
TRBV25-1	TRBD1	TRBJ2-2	CASSGTGLGRELFF
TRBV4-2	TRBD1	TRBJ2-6	CASSGPAGQGNGANVLTF
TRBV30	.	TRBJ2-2	CAWRPRTGELFF
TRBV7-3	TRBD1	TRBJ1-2	CASSLGQLEYYGYTF